The source of this T cell receptor beta chain is a study of cytomegalovirus exposure and HLA in healthy donors. Remarks on this clone: Its antigen is not identified.

The primer mix had 60 Vbeta and 13 Jbeta primers. Clones were read by immunoSEQ multiplex PCR, and TCRdb kept only the in-frame ones, dropping some. The sample contains 100,000 or so clones, around 80% of which appear only once. Whole-study findings and limits: After further analysis at a later stage, around 17,000 TCR beta sequences were associated with HLA alleles at 0.05 false discovery rate.

The CDR3 runs 13 residues. With 3 bases removed from V and 4 bases from J, the gap between germline ends came to 10 bases. CDR1 and CDR2 from the germline V gene are SGHAT and FQNNGV. The sequence was collected from a man between 25 and 39 years old in good health and CMV-seropositive. Sequencing was done on a sample of PBMCs. The chain recombines TRBV11-2 with TRBJ2-7; D possibly corresponds to TRBD2 (5 bases). CDR3 bases: TGTGCCAGCAGCTTCGGGGAAGGGTACGAGCAGTACTTC. Translating gives CASSFGEGYEQYF.